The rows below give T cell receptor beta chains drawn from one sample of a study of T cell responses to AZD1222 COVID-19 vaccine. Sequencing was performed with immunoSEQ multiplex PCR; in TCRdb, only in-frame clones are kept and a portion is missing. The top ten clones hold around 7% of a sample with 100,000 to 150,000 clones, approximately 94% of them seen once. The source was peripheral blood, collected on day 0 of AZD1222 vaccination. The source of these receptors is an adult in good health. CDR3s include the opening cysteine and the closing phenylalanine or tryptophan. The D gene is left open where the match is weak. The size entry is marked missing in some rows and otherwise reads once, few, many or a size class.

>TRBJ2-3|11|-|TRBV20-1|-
CSAQRADTQYF
TGCAGTGCTCAAAGGGCAGATACGCAGTATTTT
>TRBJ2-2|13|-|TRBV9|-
CASSVVLTGELFF
TGTGCCAGCAGCGTAGTATTGACCGGGGAGCTGTTTTTT
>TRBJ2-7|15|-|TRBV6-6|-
CASSYEHQLYYEQYF
TGTGCCAGCAGTTATGAGCACCAATTATACTACGAGCAGTACTTC
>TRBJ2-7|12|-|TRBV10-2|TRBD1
CASSPDRVEQYF
TGCGCCAGCAGCCCTGACAGGGTCGAGCAGTACTTC
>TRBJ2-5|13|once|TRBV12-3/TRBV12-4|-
CASSLFPRETQYF
TGTGCCAGCAGTTTATTCCCACGGGAGACCCAGTACTTC
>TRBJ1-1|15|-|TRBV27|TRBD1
CASSLLDRGRAEAFF
TGTGCCAGCAGTTTGTTGGACAGGGGCAGAGCTGAAGCTTTCTTT
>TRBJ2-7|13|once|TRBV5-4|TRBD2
CATLAGGTGEQYF
TGTGCCACCTTAGCGGGAGGAACAGGAGAGCAGTACTTC
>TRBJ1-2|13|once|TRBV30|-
CAWSVSREGGYTF
TGTGCCTGGAGTGTATCCAGGGAGGGTGGCTACACCTTC
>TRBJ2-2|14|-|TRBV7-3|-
CASSLTGVAGELFF
TGTGCCAGCAGCTTAACCGGGGTTGCCGGGGAGCTGTTTTTT
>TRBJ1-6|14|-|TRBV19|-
CASSRGALNSPLHF
TGTGCCAGTAGTAGGGGGGCGCTTAATTCACCCCTCCACTTT
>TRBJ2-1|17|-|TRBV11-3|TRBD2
CASSQGLAGASGNEQFF
TGTGCCAGCAGCCAAGGACTAGCGGGAGCGTCGGGCAATGAGCAGTTCTTC
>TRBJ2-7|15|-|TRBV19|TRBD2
CASSARTSGHEQQYF
TGTGCCAGTAGTGCGAGGACTAGCGGGCATGAGCAGCAGTACTTC
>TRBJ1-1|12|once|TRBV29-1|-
CSVEQGDGEAFF
TGCAGCGTTGAACAGGGAGACGGTGAAGCTTTCTTT
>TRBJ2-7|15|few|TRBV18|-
CASSQTSQYSHEQYF
TGTGCCAGCTCACAAACTAGTCAATATTCCCACGAGCAGTACTTC
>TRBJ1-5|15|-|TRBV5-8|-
CASSFTPGSGQPQHF
TGTGCCAGCAGCTTTACCCCAGGGTCCGGTCAGCCCCAGCATTTT
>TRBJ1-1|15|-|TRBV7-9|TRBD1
CASSSTGGWNTEAFF
TGTGCCAGCAGCTCGACAGGGGGCTGGAACACTGAAGCTTTCTTT
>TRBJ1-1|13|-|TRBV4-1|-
CASSQIVKVEAFF
TGCGCCAGCAGCCAAATAGTAAAAGTTGAAGCTTTCTTT
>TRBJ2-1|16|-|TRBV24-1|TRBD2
CATSDFGGRAGNEQFF
TGTGCCACCAGTGATTTTGGCGGGAGGGCCGGAAATGAGCAGTTCTTC
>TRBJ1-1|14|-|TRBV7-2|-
CASSSSGTGGSTFF
-
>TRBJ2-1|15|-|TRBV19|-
CASSIFGSVYNEQFF
TGTGCCAGTAGTATATTCGGGAGCGTCTACAATGAGCAGTTCTTC
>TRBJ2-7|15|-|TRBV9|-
CASSVGDGLGYEQYF
TGTGCCAGCAGCGTAGGAGACGGGTTGGGCTACGAGCAGTACTTC
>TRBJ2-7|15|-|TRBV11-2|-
CASSLMKGSLYEQYF
TGTGCCAGCAGCTTAATGAAGGGAAGCCTCTACGAGCAGTACTTC
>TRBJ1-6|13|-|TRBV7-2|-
CASSPIVRSPLHF
TGTGCCAGCAGTCCTATAGTCCGATCACCCCTCCACTTT
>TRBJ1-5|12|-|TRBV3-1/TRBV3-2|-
CASSHPNQPQHF
TGTGCCAGCAGCCACCCCAATCAGCCCCAGCATTTT
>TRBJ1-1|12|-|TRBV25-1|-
CASRQSNTEAFF
TGTGCCAGCAGACAGAGTAACACTGAAGCTTTCTTT
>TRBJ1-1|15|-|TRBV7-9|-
CASSLGEGRNTEAFF
TGTGCCAGCAGCTTGGGCGAGGGTCGGAACACTGAAGCTTTCTTT
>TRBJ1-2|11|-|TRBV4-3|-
CASSQDGAYTF
TGCGCCAGCAGCCAAGATGGCGCCTACACCTTC
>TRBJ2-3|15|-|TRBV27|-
CATRLTGSLTDTQYF
TGTGCCACCCGATTGACTGGCTCGCTTACAGATACGCAGTATTTT
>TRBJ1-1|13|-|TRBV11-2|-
CASSSDTNTEAFF
TGTGCCAGCAGCTCGGACACGAACACTGAAGCTTTCTTT
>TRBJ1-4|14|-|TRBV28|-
CASGLGAGEEKLFF
TGTGCCAGCGGTCTTGGGGCCGGCGAAGAAAAACTGTTTTTT
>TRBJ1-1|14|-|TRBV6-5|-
CASRRVERGTEAFF
TGTGCCAGCAGGAGGGTAGAAAGGGGAACTGAAGCTTTCTTT
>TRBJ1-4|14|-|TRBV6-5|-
CASSYSGRGEKLFF
TGTGCCAGCAGTTACTCAGGCAGGGGTGAAAAACTGTTTTTT
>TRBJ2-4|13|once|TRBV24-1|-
CATCKEYENIQYF
TGTGCCACCTGTAAGGAGTACGAAAACATTCAGTACTTC
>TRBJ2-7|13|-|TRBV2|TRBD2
CASSAGTSNEQYF
TGTGCCAGCAGTGCCGGGACTAGTAACGAGCAGTACTTC
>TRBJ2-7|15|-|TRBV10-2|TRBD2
CASSEPAGGPIEQYF
TGCGCCAGCAGTGAGCCGGCGGGAGGGCCAATCGAGCAGTACTTC
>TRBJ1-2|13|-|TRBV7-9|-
CASKAEVGYGYTF
TGTGCCAGCAAGGCGGAGGTTGGCTATGGCTACACCTTC
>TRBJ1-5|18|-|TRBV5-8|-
CASSLFGRASYSNQPQHF
TGTGCCAGCAGCTTGTTTGGCAGGGCCTCCTATAGCAATCAGCCCCAGCATTTT
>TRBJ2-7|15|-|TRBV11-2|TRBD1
CASSPSGTGTNEQYF
TGTGCCAGCAGCCCTTCCGGGACAGGGACTAACGAGCAGTACTTC
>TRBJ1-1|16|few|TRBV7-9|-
CASSRITGTVNTEAFF
TGTGCCAGCAGCCGAATTACAGGGACCGTGAACACTGAAGCTTTCTTT
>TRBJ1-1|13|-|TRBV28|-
CASSLTASAGAFF
TGTGCCAGCAGTCTGACAGCCTCGGCCGGAGCTTTCTTT
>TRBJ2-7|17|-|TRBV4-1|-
CASSQESASVSSYEQYF
TGCGCCAGCAGCCAAGAATCGGCTAGCGTGAGCTCCTACGAGCAGTACTTC
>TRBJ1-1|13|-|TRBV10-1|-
CASRQSMNTEAFF
TGCGCCTCCAGACAGTCTATGAACACTGAAGCTTTCTTT
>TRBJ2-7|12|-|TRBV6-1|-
CASSERGNEQYF
TGTGCCAGCAGTGAAAGAGGGAACGAGCAGTACTTC
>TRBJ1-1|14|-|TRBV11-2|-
CASSTLQGGTRAFF
TGTGCCAGCAGCACTTTACAGGGAGGTACGAGGGCTTTCTTT
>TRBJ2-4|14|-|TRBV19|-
CASSIWGAKNIQYF
TGTGCCAGTAGTATATGGGGGGCCAAAAACATTCAGTACTTC
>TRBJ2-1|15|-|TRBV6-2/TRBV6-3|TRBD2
CASSITGTSTNEQFF
TGTGCCAGCAGTATTACCGGGACTAGCACTAATGAGCAGTTCTTC
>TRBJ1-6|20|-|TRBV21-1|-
CASSIMWGGGPIMNNSPLHF
TGTGCCAGCAGTATAATGTGGGGAGGGGGGCCGATTATGAATAATTCACCCCTCCACTTT
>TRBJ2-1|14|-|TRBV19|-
CASSNMGHPEEQFF
TGTGCCAGTAGTAACATGGGACACCCAGAGGAGCAGTTCTTC
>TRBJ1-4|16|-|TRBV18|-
CASSSSGTADGEKLFF
TGTGCCAGCTCATCATCCGGGACTGCTGATGGGGAAAAACTGTTTTTT
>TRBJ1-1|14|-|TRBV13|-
CASRTGLEGTEAFF
TGTGCCAGCAGAACAGGTTTGGAAGGAACTGAAGCTTTCTTT